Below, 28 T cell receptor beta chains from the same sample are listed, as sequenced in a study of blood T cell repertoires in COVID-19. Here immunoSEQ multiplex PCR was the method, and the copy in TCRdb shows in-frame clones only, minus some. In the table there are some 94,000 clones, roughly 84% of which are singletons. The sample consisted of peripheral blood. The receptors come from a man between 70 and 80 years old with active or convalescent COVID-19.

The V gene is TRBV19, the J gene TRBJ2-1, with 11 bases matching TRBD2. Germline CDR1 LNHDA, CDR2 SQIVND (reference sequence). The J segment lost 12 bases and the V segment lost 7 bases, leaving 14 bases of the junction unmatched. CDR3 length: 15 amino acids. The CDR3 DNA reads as TGTGCCAGTACCCAACTAGCGGGGGTAGCTAAGGTGCAGTTCTTC. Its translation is CASTQLAGVAKVQFF.

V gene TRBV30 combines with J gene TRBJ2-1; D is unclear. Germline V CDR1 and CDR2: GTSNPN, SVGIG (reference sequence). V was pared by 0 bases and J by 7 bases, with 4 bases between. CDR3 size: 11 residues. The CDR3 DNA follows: TGTGCCTGGAGTGTACGGAATGAGCAGTTCTTC. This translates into CAWSVRNEQFF.

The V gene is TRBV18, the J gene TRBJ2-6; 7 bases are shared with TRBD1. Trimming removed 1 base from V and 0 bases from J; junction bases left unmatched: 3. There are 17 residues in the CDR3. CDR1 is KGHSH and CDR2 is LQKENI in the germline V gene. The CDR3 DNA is TGTGCCAGCTCACCACAGGGGGCGAGCTCTGGGGCCAACGTCCTGACTTTC. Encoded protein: CASSPQGASSGANVLTF.

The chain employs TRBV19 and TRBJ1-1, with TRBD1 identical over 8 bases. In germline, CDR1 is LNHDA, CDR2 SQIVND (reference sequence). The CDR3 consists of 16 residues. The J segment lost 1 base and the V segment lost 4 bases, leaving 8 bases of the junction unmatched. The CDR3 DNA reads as TGTGCCAGTAGTAATCCCGGACAGGGAAGGAACACTGAAGCTTTCTTT. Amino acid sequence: CASSNPGQGRNTEAFF.

The CDR3 protein is CASSFRLAAEGTDTQYF. The CDR3 DNA sequence: TGCGCCAGCAGCTTTAGACTAGCCGCAGAAGGCACAGATACGCAGTATTTT. The chain recombines TRBV4-3 with TRBJ2-3; TRBD2 matches 7 bases. V lost 5 bases to trimming and J lost 1 base; unmatched junction nucleotides: 12. The CDR3 sequence is 17 residues long. Looked up from germline, CDR1 is LGHNA and CDR2 is YSLEER.

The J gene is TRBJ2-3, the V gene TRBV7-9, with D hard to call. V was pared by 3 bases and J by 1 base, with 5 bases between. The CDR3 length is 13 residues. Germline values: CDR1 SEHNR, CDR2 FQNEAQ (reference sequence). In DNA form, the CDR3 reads TGTGCCAGCAGCTTCCGCGGCACAGATACGCAGTATTTT. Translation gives CASSFRGTDTQYF.

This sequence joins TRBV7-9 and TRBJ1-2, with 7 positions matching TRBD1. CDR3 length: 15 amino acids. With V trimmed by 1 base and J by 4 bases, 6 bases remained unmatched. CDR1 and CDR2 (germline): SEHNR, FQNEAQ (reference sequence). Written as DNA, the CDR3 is TGTGCCAGCAGCTTAGAGGGGGCGCAGGGCTATGGCTACACCTTC. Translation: CASSLEGAQGYGYTF.

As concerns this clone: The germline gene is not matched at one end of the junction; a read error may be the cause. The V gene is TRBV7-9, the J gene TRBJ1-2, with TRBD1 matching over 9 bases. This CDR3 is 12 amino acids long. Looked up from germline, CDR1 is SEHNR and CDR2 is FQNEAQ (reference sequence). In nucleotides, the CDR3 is TGTGCCAGCAGCTCCAGACAGGGGGATTCGTTTTTC. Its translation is CASSSRQGDSFF.

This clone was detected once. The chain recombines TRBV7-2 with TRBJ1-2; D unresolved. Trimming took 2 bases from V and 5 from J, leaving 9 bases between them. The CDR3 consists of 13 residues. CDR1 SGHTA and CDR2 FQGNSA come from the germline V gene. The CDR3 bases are TGTGCCAGCAGCTTAATGCAAGAGTATGGCTACACCTTC. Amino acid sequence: CASSLMQEYGYTF. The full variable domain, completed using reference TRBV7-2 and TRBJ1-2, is GAGVSQSPSNKVTEKGKDVELRCDPISGHTALYWYRQSLGQGLEFLIYFQGNSAPDKSGLPSDRFSAERTGGSVSTLTIQRTQQEDSAVYLCASSLMQEYGYTFGSGTRLTVV.

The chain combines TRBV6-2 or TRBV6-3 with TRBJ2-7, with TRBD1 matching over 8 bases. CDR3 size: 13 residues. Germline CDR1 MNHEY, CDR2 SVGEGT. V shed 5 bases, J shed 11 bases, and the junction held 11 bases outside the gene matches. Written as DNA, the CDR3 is TGTGCCAGCAGTGACACGCAGGGGGCGACGAAGTACTTC. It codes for CASSDTQGATKYF.

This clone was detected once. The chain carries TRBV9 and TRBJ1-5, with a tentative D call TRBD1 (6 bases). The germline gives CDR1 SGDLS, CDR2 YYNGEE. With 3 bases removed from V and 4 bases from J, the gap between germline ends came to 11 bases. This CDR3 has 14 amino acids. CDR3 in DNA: TGTGCCAGCAGCGCCGGGACAATGAATCAGCCCCAGCATTTT. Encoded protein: CASSAGTMNQPQHF.

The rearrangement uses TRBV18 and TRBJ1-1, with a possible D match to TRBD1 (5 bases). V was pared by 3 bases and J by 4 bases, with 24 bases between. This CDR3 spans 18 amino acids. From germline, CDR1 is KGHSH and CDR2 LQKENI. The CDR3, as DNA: TGTGCCAGCTCACCCGGCGGGGCGGGAGGGGTGTTGCCCACTGAAGCTTTCTTT. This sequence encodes CASSPGGAGGVLPTEAFF. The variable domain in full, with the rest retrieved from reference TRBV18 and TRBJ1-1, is NAGVMQNPRHLVRRRGQEARLRCSPMKGHSHVYWYRQLPEEGLKFMVYLQKENIIDESGMPKERFSAEFPKEGPSILRIQQVVRGDSAAYFCASSPGGAGGVLPTEAFFGQGTRLTVV.

The chain's CDR3 is CASSRGGQGGSYEQYF. CDR3 coding DNA: TGTGCCAGCAGTCGGGGAGGACAGGGAGGGTCCTACGAGCAGTACTTC. The chain has TRBV28 and TRBJ2-7; D is possibly TRBD1 (8 bases). The CDR3 has 16 residues. Germline V gene data show CDR1 as MDHEN and CDR2 as SYDVKM. V gave up 5 bases and J gave up 1 base, with 18 bases separating them.

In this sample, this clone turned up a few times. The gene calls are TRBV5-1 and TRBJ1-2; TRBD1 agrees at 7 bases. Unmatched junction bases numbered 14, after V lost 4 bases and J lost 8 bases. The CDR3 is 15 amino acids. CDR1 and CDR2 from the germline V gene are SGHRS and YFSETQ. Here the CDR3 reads CASSEGQTHLGGYTF. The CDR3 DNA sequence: TGCGCCAGCAGCGAGGGACAGACCCATCTCGGAGGCTACACCTTC.

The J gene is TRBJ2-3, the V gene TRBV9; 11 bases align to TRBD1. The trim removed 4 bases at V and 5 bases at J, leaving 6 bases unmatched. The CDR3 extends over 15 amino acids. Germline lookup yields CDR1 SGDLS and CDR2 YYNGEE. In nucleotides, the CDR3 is TGTGCCAGCAGCCGCGGACAGGGGGCGAGAGATACGCAGTATTTT. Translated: CASSRGQGARDTQYF.

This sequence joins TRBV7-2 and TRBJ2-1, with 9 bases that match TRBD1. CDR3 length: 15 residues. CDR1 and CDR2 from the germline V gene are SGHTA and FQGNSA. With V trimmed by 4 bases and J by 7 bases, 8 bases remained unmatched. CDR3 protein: CASSSGQGPWNEQFF. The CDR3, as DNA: TGTGCCAGCAGCTCGGGACAGGGTCCGTGGAATGAGCAGTTCTTC.

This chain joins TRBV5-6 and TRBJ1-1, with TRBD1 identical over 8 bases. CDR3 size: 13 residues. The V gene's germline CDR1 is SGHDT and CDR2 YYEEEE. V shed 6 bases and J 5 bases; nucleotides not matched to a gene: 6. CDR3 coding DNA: TGTGCCAGCAATCAGGGGGCGAGGACTGAAGCTTTCTTT. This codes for CASNQGARTEAFF.

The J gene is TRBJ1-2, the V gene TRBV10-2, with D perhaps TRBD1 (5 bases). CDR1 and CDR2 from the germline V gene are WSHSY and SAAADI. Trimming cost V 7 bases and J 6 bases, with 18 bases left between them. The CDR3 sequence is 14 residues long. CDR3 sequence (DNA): TGCGCCAGCACGAGAACGGGTGGGGGGAATGGCTACACCTTC. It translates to CASTRTGGGNGYTF.

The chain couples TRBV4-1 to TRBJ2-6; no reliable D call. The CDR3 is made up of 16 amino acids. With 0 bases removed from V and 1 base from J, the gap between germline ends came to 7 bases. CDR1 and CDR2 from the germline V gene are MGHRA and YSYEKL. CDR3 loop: CASSQEPVSGANVLTF. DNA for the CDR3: TGCGCCAGCAGCCAAGAACCGGTGTCTGGGGCCAACGTCCTGACTTTC.

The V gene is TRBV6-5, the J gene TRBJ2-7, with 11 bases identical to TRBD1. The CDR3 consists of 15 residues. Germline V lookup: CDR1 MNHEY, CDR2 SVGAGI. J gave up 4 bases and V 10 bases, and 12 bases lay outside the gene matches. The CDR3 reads CAIRNPGQGAYEQYF. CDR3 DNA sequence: TGTGCCATCCGGAACCCAGGACAGGGGGCTTACGAGCAGTACTTC.

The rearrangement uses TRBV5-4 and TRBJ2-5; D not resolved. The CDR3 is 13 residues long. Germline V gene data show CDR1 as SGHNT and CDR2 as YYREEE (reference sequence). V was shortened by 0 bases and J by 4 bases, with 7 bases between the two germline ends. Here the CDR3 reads CASSLVGGETQYF. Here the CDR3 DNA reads TGTGCCAGCAGCTTGGTCGGTGGAGAGACCCAGTACTTC.

The CDR3 loop reads CASSRTGVETQYF. DNA for the CDR3: TGTGCCAGCAGCAGGACAGGGGTAGAGACCCAGTACTTC. This sequence joins TRBV7-8 and TRBJ2-5; 9 bases are a match to TRBD1. The V gene end was trimmed by 5 bases and the J gene end by 4 bases; junction bases not matched to a gene: 2. CDR1 SGHVS and CDR2 FQNEAQ come from the germline V gene. The length of the CDR3 is 13 residues.

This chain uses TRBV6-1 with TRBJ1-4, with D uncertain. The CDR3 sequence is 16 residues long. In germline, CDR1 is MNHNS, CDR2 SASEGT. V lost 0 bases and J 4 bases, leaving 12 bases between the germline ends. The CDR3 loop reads CASSEAERVLNEKLFF. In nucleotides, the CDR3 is TGTGCCAGCAGTGAAGCGGAGCGGGTACTTAATGAAAAACTGTTTTTT.

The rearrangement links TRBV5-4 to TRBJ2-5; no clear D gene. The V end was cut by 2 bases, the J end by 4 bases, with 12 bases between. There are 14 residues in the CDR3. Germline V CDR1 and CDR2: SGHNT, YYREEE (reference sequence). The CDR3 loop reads CASSLANLGETQYF. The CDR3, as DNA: TGTGCCAGCAGCTTAGCGAACTTGGGAGAGACCCAGTACTTC.

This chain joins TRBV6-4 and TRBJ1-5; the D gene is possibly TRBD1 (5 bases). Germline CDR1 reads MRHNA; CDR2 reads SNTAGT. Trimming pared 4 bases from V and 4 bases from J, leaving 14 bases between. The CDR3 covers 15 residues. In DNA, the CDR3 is TGTGCCAGCAGTGCCGAAGCAGGGCCGAATCAGCCCCAGCATTTT. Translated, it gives CASSAEAGPNQPQHF.

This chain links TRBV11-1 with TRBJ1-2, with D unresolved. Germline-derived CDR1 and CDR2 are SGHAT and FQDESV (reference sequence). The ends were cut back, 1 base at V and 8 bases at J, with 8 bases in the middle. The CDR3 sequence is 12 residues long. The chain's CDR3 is CASSLDRYGYTF. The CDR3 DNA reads TGTGCCAGCAGCTTAGACCGGTACGGCTACACCTTC.

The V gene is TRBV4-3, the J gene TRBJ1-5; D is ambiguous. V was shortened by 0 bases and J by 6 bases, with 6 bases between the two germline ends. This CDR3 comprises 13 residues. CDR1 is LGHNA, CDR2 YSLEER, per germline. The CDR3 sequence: CASSQDGFQPQHF. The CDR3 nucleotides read TGCGCCAGCAGCCAAGACGGGTTTCAGCCCCAGCATTTT.

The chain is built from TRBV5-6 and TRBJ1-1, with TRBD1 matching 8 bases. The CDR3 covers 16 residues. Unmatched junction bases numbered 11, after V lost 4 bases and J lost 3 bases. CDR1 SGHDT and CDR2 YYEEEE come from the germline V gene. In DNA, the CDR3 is TGTGCCAGCAGCGCTGCAGGGGGCGTCGGGTACACTGAAGCTTTCTTT. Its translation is CASSAAGGVGYTEAFF.